This is a list of T cell receptor beta chains from one sample in a study of cytotoxic CD8 clonotypes in ibrutinib-treated CLL. Using immunoSEQ multiplex PCR, the repertoire was profiled, and TCRdb retains in-frame clones only, with some absent. The sample consists of about 34,000 clones, 69% of them appearing once. Source: PBMCs, taken before ibrutinib treatment. Receptor source: a human donor with chronic lymphocytic leukemia. Both conserved end residues are part of each CDR3. Fields, in order: J gene, V gene, D gene, clone size, CDR3 protein, CDR3 DNA. D genes are given only for firm matches. Clone size is given for some rows only: seen once, a few or many times, or a class if the clone is expanded.

J: TRBJ1-1; V: TRBV7-9; D: -; size: -; CDR3: CASSFGGVNTEAFF; DNA: TGTGCCAGCAGCTTCGGGGGAGTGAACACTGAAGCTTTCTTT
J: TRBJ1-5; V: TRBV28; D: -; size: -; CDR3: CASSMTRFGQPQHF; DNA: TGTGCCAGCAGTATGACAAGGTTCGGACAGCCCCAGCATTTT
J: TRBJ2-6; V: TRBV5-1; D: TRBD1; size: -; CDR3: CASSLPQGALSGANVLTF; DNA: TGCGCCAGCAGCCTGCCACAGGGGGCTTTGTCTGGGGCCAACGTCCTGACTTTC
J: TRBJ2-7; V: TRBV11-2; D: TRBD2; size: -; CDR3: CASSLDHRSGRTGYEQYF; DNA: TGTGCCAGCAGCTTAGATCATAGAAGCGGGAGGACGGGGTACGAGCAGTACTTC
J: TRBJ1-5; V: TRBV7-8; D: -; size: -; CDR3: CASSLWGVSNQPQHF; DNA: TGTGCCAGCAGCTTATGGGGGGTTAGCAATCAGCCCCAGCATTTT
J: TRBJ1-3; V: TRBV28; D: TRBD1; size: -; CDR3: CASSWAGQGDTIYF; DNA: TGTGCCAGCAGTTGGGCCGGACAGGGAGACACCATATATTTT
J: TRBJ2-3; V: TRBV19; D: -; size: -; CDR3: CASSIGDTQYF; DNA: TGTGCCAGTAGTATTGGAGATACGCAGTATTTT
J: TRBJ2-7; V: TRBV7-9; D: -; size: few; CDR3: CASSPESSYEQYF; DNA: TGTGCCAGCAGCCCGGAAAGCAGCTACGAGCAGTACTTC
J: TRBJ2-7; V: TRBV30; D: -; size: -; CDR3: CAWSVVGSYEQYF; DNA: TGTGCCTGGAGTGTCGTGGGATCCTACGAGCAGTACTTC
J: TRBJ1-1; V: TRBV6-1; D: -; size: -; CDR3: CASTLIAAQNTEAFF; DNA: TGTGCCAGCACCCTCATCGCTGCGCAGAACACTGAAGCTTTCTTT
J: TRBJ2-1; V: TRBV10-2; D: TRBD2; size: -; CDR3: CASEATSGGVYEQFF; DNA: TGCGCCAGCGAGGCCACTAGCGGGGGCGTCTATGAGCAGTTCTTC
J: TRBJ2-7; V: TRBV19; D: -; size: -; CDR3: CASRGLGRDEQYF; DNA: TGTGCCAGCAGGGGTTTGGGCCGGGACGAGCAGTACTTC
J: TRBJ1-2; V: TRBV5-5; D: -; size: -; CDR3: CASITGGVSNYGYTF; DNA: TGTGCCAGCATAACAGGCGGGGTTTCCAACTATGGCTACACCTTC
J: TRBJ2-3; V: TRBV5-6; D: TRBD1; size: once; CDR3: CASSFYRQGRTDTQYF; DNA: TGTGCCAGCAGCTTCTACCGACAGGGAAGAACAGATACGCAGTATTTT
J: TRBJ2-4; V: TRBV18; D: -; size: -; CDR3: CASSPGSAKNIQYF; DNA: TGTGCCAGCTCACCAGGCAGTGCGAAAAACATTCAGTACTTC
J: TRBJ2-5; V: TRBV5-1; D: -; size: -; CDR3: CASSFQETQYF; DNA: TGCGCCAGCAGCTTCCAAGAGACCCAGTACTTC
J: TRBJ2-7; V: TRBV6-1; D: -; size: few; CDR3: CASSETPEQYF; DNA: TGTGCCAGCAGTGAAACCCCCGAGCAGTACTTC
J: TRBJ2-7; V: TRBV27; D: TRBD2; size: -; CDR3: CASSPLGGTSPEQYF; DNA: TGTGCCAGCAGCCCCTTAGGAGGGACTAGCCCCGAGCAGTACTTC
J: TRBJ1-4; V: TRBV28; D: -; size: few; CDR3: CASSHPATNEKLFF; DNA: TGTGCCAGCAGTCACCCTGCAACTAATGAAAAACTGTTTTTT
J: TRBJ1-5; V: TRBV5-1; D: -; size: few; CDR3: CASSWNGGNQPQHF; DNA: TGCGCCAGCAGCTGGAACGGGGGCAATCAGCCCCAGCATTTT
J: TRBJ2-4; V: TRBV11-2; D: TRBD1; size: -; CDR3: CASSLDLTGENIQYF; DNA: TGTGCCAGCAGCTTAGATTTGACAGGGGAAAACATTCAGTACTTC
J: TRBJ2-7; V: TRBV5-1; D: -; size: -; CDR3: CASSLGQVYEQYF; DNA: TGCGCCAGCAGCTTGGGACAGGTTTACGAGCAGTACTTC
J: TRBJ1-3; V: TRBV28; D: -; size: -; CDR3: CASRKQGSGNTIYF; DNA: TGTGCCAGTCGTAAACAGGGTTCTGGAAACACCATATATTTT
J: TRBJ2-5; V: TRBV28; D: TRBD1; size: few; CDR3: CASSVQGFETQYF; DNA: TGTGCCAGCAGTGTACAGGGGTTCGAGACCCAGTACTTC
J: TRBJ1-2; V: TRBV7-9; D: -; size: -; CDR3: CASSLGTGFGYTF; DNA: TGTGCCAGCAGCTTAGGTACGGGGTTTGGCTACACCTTC
J: TRBJ1-3; V: TRBV6-5; D: -; size: once; CDR3: CASSHRTWSGNTIYF; DNA: TGTGCCAGCAGTCACCGGACCTGGAGTGGAAACACCATATATTTT
J: TRBJ2-7; V: TRBV20-1; D: -; size: few; CDR3: CSARLDEQYF; DNA: TGCAGTGCCAGGTTGGATGAGCAGTACTTC
J: TRBJ2-7; V: TRBV21-1; D: -; size: few; CDR3: CASKTPYGETFDEQYF; DNA: TGTGCCAGCAAAACCCCGTACGGGGAGACCTTTGACGAGCAGTACTTC
J: TRBJ1-2; V: TRBV28; D: -; size: once; CDR3: CASSLGWGYTF; DNA: TGTGCCAGCAGCCTAGGTTGGGGCTACACCTTC
J: TRBJ2-2; V: TRBV7-9; D: -; size: medium-sized; CDR3: CASSSTQNTGELFF; DNA: TGTGCCAGCAGCTCGACTCAGAACACCGGGGAGCTGTTTTTT
J: TRBJ2-1; V: TRBV4-2; D: -; size: -; CDR3: CASSQDPPSNEQFF; DNA: TGTGCCAGCAGCCAAGATCCGCCTTCCAATGAGCAGTTCTTC